A selection of T cell receptor beta chains follows, all from one sample in a study of blood T cell repertoires in COVID-19. Sequencing was performed with immunoSEQ multiplex PCR; in TCRdb, only in-frame clones are kept and a portion is missing. The table records around 230,000 clones, about 85% of them present only once. Input material: peripheral blood. These TCRs come from a man aged 60-69 years who had recovered from COVID-19. CDR3s leave out the opening cysteine and the closing phenylalanine or tryptophan. Fields, in order: J gene, CDR3 length, V gene, CDR3 protein.

j_call: TRBJ1-3
cdr3_length: 13
v_call: TRBV12-5
cdr3_aa: ASGQGQISGNTIY

j_call: TRBJ2-1
cdr3_length: 13
v_call: TRBV13
cdr3_aa: ASSPWGERGHEQF

j_call: TRBJ1-2
cdr3_length: 13
v_call: TRBV19
cdr3_aa: ASSIRGAANYGYT

j_call: TRBJ2-1
cdr3_length: 11
v_call: TRBV6-5
cdr3_aa: AYRDSFYNEQF

j_call: TRBJ2-3
cdr3_length: 13
v_call: TRBV4-1
cdr3_aa: ASSLTGQGADTQY

j_call: TRBJ2-3
cdr3_length: 14
v_call: TRBV5-1
cdr3_aa: ASSLAAGTRTDTQY

j_call: TRBJ2-7
cdr3_length: 12
v_call: TRBV21-1
cdr3_aa: ASNPGQWFYEQY

j_call: TRBJ2-7
cdr3_length: 13
v_call: TRBV7-2
cdr3_aa: ASSLAARATYEQY

j_call: TRBJ2-7
cdr3_length: 12
v_call: TRBV27
cdr3_aa: ASSPSTVGYEQY

j_call: TRBJ1-2
cdr3_length: 13
v_call: TRBV28
cdr3_aa: ASSSLGAHDYGYT

j_call: TRBJ1-1
cdr3_length: 15
v_call: TRBV18
cdr3_aa: ASSVIWGQGAGGEAF

j_call: TRBJ1-1
cdr3_length: 11
v_call: TRBV27
cdr3_aa: ATQTGGNTEAF

j_call: TRBJ1-2
cdr3_length: 9
v_call: TRBV29-1
cdr3_aa: SVTGGAGYT

j_call: TRBJ1-3
cdr3_length: 13
v_call: TRBV6-1
cdr3_aa: ASSEASSVSYTIY

j_call: TRBJ2-6
cdr3_length: 16
v_call: TRBV2
cdr3_aa: ASSFRGQGTSGANVLT

j_call: TRBJ2-7
cdr3_length: 12
v_call: TRBV4-2
cdr3_aa: ASSRTRGVDEQY

j_call: TRBJ1-3
cdr3_length: 15
v_call: TRBV10-3
cdr3_aa: AISDRVGQHSGNTIY

j_call: TRBJ1-5
cdr3_length: 12
v_call: TRBV5-5
cdr3_aa: ASSSGQVQQPQH

j_call: TRBJ1-5
cdr3_length: 12
v_call: TRBV3-1/TRBV3-2
cdr3_aa: ASSQGSINQPQH

j_call: TRBJ1-1
cdr3_length: 11
v_call: TRBV7-7
cdr3_aa: ASSFDRGGEAF

j_call: TRBJ2-3
cdr3_length: 17
v_call: TRBV2
cdr3_aa: ASLGAATSGGSSTDTQY

j_call: TRBJ1-2
cdr3_length: 12
v_call: TRBV5-6
cdr3_aa: ASSLRTGAGGYT

j_call: TRBJ1-1
cdr3_length: 12
v_call: TRBV19
cdr3_aa: ASTSRTGSTEAF

j_call: TRBJ2-1
cdr3_length: 13
v_call: TRBV9
cdr3_aa: ASSRLAGGYDEQF

j_call: TRBJ1-2
cdr3_length: 13
v_call: TRBV27
cdr3_aa: ASSLLYRGVHGYT

j_call: TRBJ2-2
cdr3_length: 15
v_call: TRBV19
cdr3_aa: ASSIDENVKYTGELF

j_call: TRBJ2-3
cdr3_length: 11
v_call: TRBV3-1/TRBV3-2
cdr3_aa: ASSPRGPDTQY

j_call: TRBJ2-3
cdr3_length: 12
v_call: TRBV4-1
cdr3_aa: ASSRDSLADTQY

j_call: TRBJ2-5
cdr3_length: 9
v_call: TRBV20-1
cdr3_aa: SASLQETQY

j_call: TRBJ1-6
cdr3_length: 13
v_call: TRBV10-3
cdr3_aa: AISVGDWRNSPLH

j_call: TRBJ2-7
cdr3_length: 12
v_call: TRBV12-5
cdr3_aa: ASGLSGWTYEQY

j_call: TRBJ2-3
cdr3_length: 14
v_call: TRBV7-8
cdr3_aa: ASSLVAGGQVDTQY

j_call: TRBJ1-3
cdr3_length: 12
v_call: TRBV9
cdr3_aa: ASSVQDSGNTIY

j_call: TRBJ1-2
cdr3_length: 11
v_call: TRBV2
cdr3_aa: ASSDTGNYGYT

j_call: TRBJ1-6
cdr3_length: 13
v_call: TRBV19
cdr3_aa: ASSTSADPNSPLH

j_call: TRBJ1-3
cdr3_length: 13
v_call: TRBV21-1
cdr3_aa: ASSKALLSGNTIY

j_call: TRBJ2-3
cdr3_length: 14
v_call: TRBV10-3
cdr3_aa: ATMSGQSSSTDTQY

j_call: TRBJ2-5
cdr3_length: 13
v_call: TRBV5-1
cdr3_aa: ASSLDPNSRETQY

j_call: TRBJ2-3
cdr3_length: 14
v_call: TRBV4-2
cdr3_aa: ASSQSLAGSTDTQY

j_call: TRBJ1-4
cdr3_length: 11
v_call: TRBV23-1
cdr3_aa: ASSHSSSEKLF

j_call: TRBJ2-1
cdr3_length: 11
v_call: TRBV3-1/TRBV3-2
cdr3_aa: ASSPMRQGSQF

j_call: TRBJ1-2
cdr3_length: 10
v_call: TRBV5-8
cdr3_aa: ASSPSNYGYT

j_call: TRBJ2-2
cdr3_length: 12
v_call: TRBV11-2
cdr3_aa: ASSSQGTTGELF

j_call: TRBJ1-2
cdr3_length: 12
v_call: TRBV5-1
cdr3_aa: ASSLRRPTYGYT

j_call: TRBJ2-1
cdr3_length: 12
v_call: TRBV9
cdr3_aa: ASSVTGSYNEQF

j_call: TRBJ2-1
cdr3_length: 10
v_call: TRBV11-3
cdr3_aa: ASSLNRYEQF

j_call: TRBJ2-7
cdr3_length: 14
v_call: TRBV2
cdr3_aa: ASRRIDRGNINEQY

j_call: TRBJ1-1
cdr3_length: 12
v_call: TRBV12-5
cdr3_aa: ASGSGAGYTEAF

j_call: TRBJ2-5
cdr3_length: 12
v_call: TRBV5-4
cdr3_aa: ASSFSSGVATQY

j_call: TRBJ2-6
cdr3_length: 14
v_call: TRBV30
cdr3_aa: AWSNPGSPGANVLT

j_call: TRBJ1-4
cdr3_length: 13
v_call: TRBV7-9
cdr3_aa: ASSLSTATNEKLF

j_call: TRBJ1-3
cdr3_length: 14
v_call: TRBV18
cdr3_aa: ASSLSGTRSGNTIY

j_call: TRBJ1-1
cdr3_length: 11
v_call: TRBV27
cdr3_aa: ASSLGGNTEAF

j_call: TRBJ2-3
cdr3_length: 15
v_call: TRBV14
cdr3_aa: ASSHAFPGGITDTQY

j_call: TRBJ2-1
cdr3_length: 16
v_call: TRBV6-1
cdr3_aa: ASSEADMTVKFYNEQF

j_call: TRBJ1-6
cdr3_length: 14
v_call: TRBV28
cdr3_aa: ASSSGGGQGASPLH

j_call: TRBJ2-1
cdr3_length: 12
v_call: TRBV19
cdr3_aa: ASVGGSSYNEQF

j_call: TRBJ1-2
cdr3_length: 15
v_call: TRBV5-5
cdr3_aa: ASSPGAAGGSNYGYT

j_call: TRBJ2-1
cdr3_length: 13
v_call: TRBV28
cdr3_aa: ASSRTGGSYNEQF

j_call: TRBJ2-1
cdr3_length: 13
v_call: TRBV29-1
cdr3_aa: SVEDLGGDGDEQF